Detailed here is one T cell receptor (beta chain). In the original workflow: Reference gene primer amplification yielded estimated nucleated cell counts. Clones were sequenced by immunoSEQ multiplex PCR, and TCRdb holds only the in-frame ones, with some missing. From that table come the V and J calls and clone size; the DNA was used to work out D and trimming. This table has over 450,000 clones, nearly 90% appearing once. This record comes from a study of blood T cell repertoires in COVID-19. At the level of the study: Spain, Italy and the United States supplied samples that represented acute and convalescent COVID-19. PBMCs, B-cell-depleted T cells, or T cells were the source of the cDNA or gDNA that made up the material.

The CDR3 runs to 15 residues. Trimming removed 8 bases from V and 4 bases from J; junction bases left unmatched: 12. Germline-derived CDR1 and CDR2 are MNHEY and SVGAGI. Seattle researchers signed up patients amid active infection and tracked them longitudinally. The sample consisted of peripheral blood. The receptor's source is a man younger than 30 with COVID-19, enrolled during active disease. The rearrangement links TRBV6-5 to TRBJ2-7; 9 bases match TRBD2. The CDR3 DNA follows: TGTGCCAGCGCGATGGCGGGAGGGCAATCTTACGAGCAGTACTTC. This codes for CASAMAGGQSYEQYF.